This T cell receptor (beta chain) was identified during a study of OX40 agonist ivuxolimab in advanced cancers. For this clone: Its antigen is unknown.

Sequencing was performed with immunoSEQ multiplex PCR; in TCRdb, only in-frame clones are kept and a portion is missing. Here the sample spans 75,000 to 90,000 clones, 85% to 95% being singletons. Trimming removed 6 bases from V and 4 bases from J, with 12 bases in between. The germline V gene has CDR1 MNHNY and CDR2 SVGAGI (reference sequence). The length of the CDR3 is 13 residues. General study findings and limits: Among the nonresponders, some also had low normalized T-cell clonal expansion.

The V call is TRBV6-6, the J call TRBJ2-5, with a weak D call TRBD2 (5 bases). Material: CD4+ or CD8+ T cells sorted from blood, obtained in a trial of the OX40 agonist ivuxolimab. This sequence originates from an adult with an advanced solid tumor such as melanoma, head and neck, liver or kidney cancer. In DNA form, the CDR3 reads TGTGCCAGCAGGGGTCTAGCAACAGAGACCCAGTACTTC. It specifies CASRGLATETQYF.